The clone carrying this T cell receptor beta chain appeared once. What it recognizes is unknown. Libraries were prepared by immunoSEQ multiplex PCR; TCRdb keeps only in-frame clonotypes and omits some of them. The sample lists 65,000 to 80,000 clones, approximately 80% occurring once. The source of the sample is a study of OX40 agonist ivuxolimab in advanced cancers. As for the study in general: A diagnosis of hepatocellular carcinoma, melanoma, renal cell or head and neck cancer was present in dose-escalation patients. Those enrolled were about 82% male, with a mean age of around 60 years and ages from roughly 20 to 85. Regarding the study as a whole: Partly responding patients at 0.1-3.0 mg/kg showed some of the smallest clonal expansion.

Per the germline V gene, CDR1 is LNHNV and CDR2 is YYDKDF (reference sequence). The germline V and J ends were trimmed by 0 bases and 3 bases, with 11 bases remaining between them. The CDR3 sequence is 15 residues long. This material consisted of CD4+ or CD8+ T cells sorted from blood, taken in a trial of the OX40 agonist ivuxolimab. This TCR was sampled from an adult with an advanced solid tumor such as melanoma, head and neck, liver or kidney cancer. The J gene is TRBJ2-5, the V gene TRBV15, with a weak D call TRBD1 (5 bases). This CDR3 is CATSRDQGNKETQYF. CDR3 nucleotides: TGTGCCACCAGCAGAGACCAGGGAAACAAAGAGACCCAGTACTTC. The complete variable domain, with remaining parts taken from reference TRBV15 and TRBJ2-5, reads DAMVIQNPRYQVTQFGKPVTLSCSQTLNHNVMYWYQQKSSQAPKLLFHYYDKDFNNEADTPDNFQSRRPNTSFCFLDIRSPGLGDTAMYLCATSRDQGNKETQYFGPGTRLLVL.